This TCR beta chain was captured by sequencing in a study of T cells in Graves' hyperthyroidism and ophthalmopathy. Template material for amplifying TCR beta CDR3 regions consisted of RNA transcripts. A set of HTBI primers served as the primers for a first-round RT-PCR of the TCR CDR3. TCRdb reprocessed the multiplex PCR reads with MiXCR, giving one entry per CDR3 protein. The sample records about 480,000 distinct CDR3 sequences, 13% to 15% being singletons. The CDR3 runs to 14 residues. Germline CDR1 is SGHTA and CDR2 is FQGNSA. Trimming shortened V by 5 bases and J by 7 bases, and 15 bases separated the two germline ends. This clonotype occurred many times.

The chain uses TRBV7-2 and TRBJ2-1; D unresolved. This TCR came from a woman aged 18 to 35 with Graves' hyperthyroidism. Sequenced input: blood. The CDR3 DNA follows: TGTGCCAGCAGCCCCCAAATTGACGGGAATGAGCAGTTCTTC. The encoded protein is CASSPQIDGNEQFF.